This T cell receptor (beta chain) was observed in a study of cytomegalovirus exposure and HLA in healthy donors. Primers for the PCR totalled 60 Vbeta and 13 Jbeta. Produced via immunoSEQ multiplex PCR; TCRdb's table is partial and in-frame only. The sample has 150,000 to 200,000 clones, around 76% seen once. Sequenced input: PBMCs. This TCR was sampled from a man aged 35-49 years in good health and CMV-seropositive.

DNA of the CDR3: TGTGCCAGCAGCTTCGGCCGGAAGACAGGGTATGGCTACACCTTC. Protein product: CASSFGRKTGYGYTF. The chain has TRBV7-9 and TRBJ1-2; 7 nucleotides line up with TRBD1. The CDR3 is 15 residues long. Trimming cost V 3 bases and J 5 bases; bases outside gene matches: 9. CDR1 and CDR2 (germline): SEHNR, FQNEAQ (reference sequence).